The entry that follows covers one TCR beta chain sequence. There is no known antigen for this receptor. The sample belongs to a study of monozygotic twins with inflammatory bowel disease (dated by TCRdb to about 2019). For context, the study as a whole: The full study comprised 28 monozygotic twin pairs: nine German pairs (four IBD-concordant, five IBD-discordant) and 19 IBD-discordant Danish pairs. Within discordant pairs, disease-associated traits were sought mainly by comparing IBD patients with their genetically identical healthy co-twins. Each individual had, on average, about 151 000 unique TCRalpha sequences and 181 000 unique TCRbeta sequences available for analysis. Summary of the overall study and its limitations: IBD patients shared fewer clonotypes with other individuals than healthy twins did, most markedly in patients showing signs of disease activity. The results gave no support for a single strong signal or clonotype linked to IBD. TCRbeta repertoire diversity, by inverse Simpson index, was decreased in IBD patients compared with their healthy co-twins. Because patients received different immunosuppressive treatments, the repertoires may have picked up extra background noise and variability between individuals. Repertoire similarity did not differ between concordant and discordant twins, which could be due to limited statistical power. The analysis was unable to tell different T cell subtypes apart.

From each donor, an approximately 2.3 ml peripheral blood sample was drawn into PAXgene tubes and stored at -80 degrees C. Total RNA was isolated from whole blood with the PAXgene blood miRNA kit on an automated QIAcube, without T cell sorting. Peripheral blood from monozygotic twin pairs concordant or discordant for inflammatory bowel disease was subjected to deep TCRalpha and TCRbeta repertoire profiling with unique molecular barcoding. Smoking habits were recorded for all twin pairs, and each individual was classified as a current, former or never smoker. CDR1 SGHTA and CDR2 FQGNSA are derived from the germline V gene. The CDR3 runs 14 amino acids, cysteine and phenylalanine included. This entry has no DNA. The library was obtained by 5' RACE. Preparation of each TCR library used around 3.5 ug of total RNA. For each sample, cDNA was synthesized in eight separate reactions using SMARTScribe reverse transcriptase. During cDNA synthesis, unique molecular identifiers containing a 6-nucleotide sample barcode were introduced by template switching. Amplification of TCRalpha and TCRbeta cDNA involved two nested PCRs of around 16 and 10 cycles, and each PCR was followed by bead purification. Before amplification, the cDNA was treated with uracil DNA-glycosylase and purified using the QIAquick PCR purification kit. The second PCR added Illumina TruSeq-compatible adapters along with sample-specific barcodes. TapeStation and Qubit were used to check library quality and concentration, and roughly 4.9 ng of each library was pooled. Pooled libraries were sequenced on an Illumina HiSeq2500 single-index Rapid Run with 2 x 100 bp reads and custom sequencing primers. Regarding the original processing steps: MiGEC version 1.2.6 was used for UMI-based consensus assembly to correct PCR and sequencing errors. MiXCR version 2.1.1 handled V(D)J alignment, clonotype assembly and CDR3 extraction. Normalisation of gene usage, clonotype sharing and MAIT/NKT TCR abundance was achieved by analysing the top 1000, 10 000 and 20 000 clonotypes per sample. After downsampling to 27 000 UMIs, diversity was calculated as the inverse Simpson index using the vegan R package. Paired Mann-Whitney U tests on discordant twin pairs were used, with Benjamini-Hochberg multiple-testing correction. After reprocessing by TCRdb, each CDR3 protein sequence is one entry, and no DNA is given. These V and J calls rely on TCRdb rather than the paper's analysis. This specimen's table enumerates a few hundred thousand distinct CDR3 sequences. 2.6% of the sample lies in the top ten.

The clonotype was recovered from a human donor with ulcerative colitis or Crohn's disease, or a healthy co-twin of an affected twin (not recorded which). The sample was blood. Here the chain combines TRBV7-2 and TRBJ2-5; TCRdb proposes TRBD1, but this gene call is untestable without DNA. The CDR3 reads as follows: CASSPAGLGETQYF. Here the CDR3 is joined to the reference TRBV7-2 and TRBJ2-5 genes, and the full variable domain is: GAGVSQSPSNKVTEKGKDVELRCDPISGHTALYWYRQSLGQGLEFLIYFQGNSAPDKSGLPSDRFSAERTGGSVSTLTIQRTQQEDSAVYLCASSPAGLGETQYFGPGTRLLVL.